This T cell receptor beta chain was retrieved from a study of blood T cell repertoires in COVID-19. In the study overall: Spain, Italy and the United States supplied samples that represented acute and convalescent COVID-19. PBMCs, B-cell-depleted T cells, or T cells were the source of the cDNA or gDNA that made up the material.

Original handling: Amplifying reference gene primers gave estimates of nucleated cell counts. Some clones are missing from TCRdb's copy, which holds only in-frame ones; the method was immunoSEQ multiplex PCR. That table supplies the V and J calls and clone size; D and trimming were determined from the DNA. Of roughly 100,000 clones in the sample, approximately 81% were seen once. Germline lookup yields CDR1 LGHNA and CDR2 YSLEER. CDR3 length equals 16 residues. The ends were cut back, 0 bases at V and 4 bases at J, with 15 bases in the middle. The chain employs TRBV4-3 and TRBJ1-1, with D unresolved. This clonotype was sampled from a man older than 75 with acute or convalescent COVID-19. Sequencing was done on a sample of peripheral blood. Written as DNA, the CDR3 is TGCGCCAGCAGCCAAGATTTGAGGGTTGGTGGCACTGAAGCTTTCTTT. Residues: CASSQDLRVGGTEAFF.